These T cell receptor beta chains were read from a single sample in a study of blood T cell repertoires in COVID-19. The table came from immunoSEQ multiplex PCR; TCRdb's copy has only in-frame clones and leaves some out. The table lists about 75,000 clones, 70% to 80% of them singletons, with about 5.4% in the top ten. Source material: peripheral blood. The receptors were gathered from a woman of 80 years or more with active or convalescent COVID-19. Each CDR3 is given with its conserved first and last residue. The D gene is left open where the match is weak. A row's size may be missing; if present it is once, few, many or a size class.

clone size	V gene	D gene	J gene	CDR3 protein	CDR3 DNA
.	TRBV11-2	TRBD2	TRBJ2-3	CASSKLASTDTQYF	TGTGCCAGCAGCAAACTAGCGAGCACAGATACGCAGTATTTT
.	TRBV4-3	TRBD1	TRBJ1-2	CASSQRQGAGGYTF	TGCGCCAGCAGCCAGAGACAGGGAGCGGGTGGCTACACCTTC
.	TRBV3-1/TRBV3-2	.	TRBJ1-1	CASSQKQGTYEAFF	TGTGCCAGCAGCCAGAAACAGGGAACGTATGAAGCTTTCTTT
.	TRBV9	.	TRBJ2-2	CASSAQSPSYTGELFF	TGTGCCAGCAGCGCCCAAAGTCCCAGTTACACCGGGGAGCTGTTTTTT
.	TRBV3-1/TRBV3-2	TRBD1	TRBJ2-2	CASSQRDRGGVLFF	TGTGCCAGCAGCCAAAGGGACAGGGGGGGAGTGCTGTTTTTT
.	TRBV19	TRBD2	TRBJ2-2	CASRTLPGLAGGPGTGELFF	TGTGCCAGTAGGACTCTTCCAGGACTAGCGGGGGGGCCGGGCACCGGGGAGCTGTTTTTT
.	TRBV24-1	.	TRBJ2-7	CATSESGEQYF	TGTGCCACCAGTGAGTCGGGCGAGCAGTACTTC
once	TRBV3-1/TRBV3-2	.	TRBJ1-2	CASSQVTGYGYTF	TGTGCCAGCAGCCAAGTCACCGGCTATGGCTACACCTTC
.	TRBV18	.	TRBJ2-2	CASSPQGRGVTTGELFF	TGTGCCAGCTCACCACAGGGCAGGGGAGTGACCACCGGGGAGCTGTTTTTT
few	TRBV6-2/TRBV6-3	.	TRBJ1-1	CASSLTGFTEAFF	TGTGCCAGCAGTTTGACAGGCTTCACTGAAGCTTTCTTT
.	TRBV10-3	TRBD1	TRBJ2-5	CAISTPGQGLGTQYF	TGTGCCATCAGCACACCGGGACAGGGGTTAGGGACCCAGTACTTC
.	TRBV5-1	TRBD2	TRBJ2-5	CASRLAGGQETQYF	TGCGCCAGCAGACTAGCGGGGGGGCAGGAGACCCAGTACTTC
.	TRBV19	TRBD1	TRBJ2-7	CASSMADRAQYF	TGTGCCAGTAGTATGGCTGACAGGGCTCAGTACTTC
.	TRBV5-6	TRBD1	TRBJ2-7	CASSHRQGSYEQYF	TGTGCCAGCAGCCATCGACAGGGGTCCTACGAGCAGTACTTC
.	TRBV2	TRBD2	TRBJ2-5	CASSASGLAGVRKETQYF	TGTGCCAGCAGTGCTTCTGGGCTAGCGGGAGTTAGGAAAGAGACCCAGTACTTC
.	TRBV7-7	.	TRBJ1-1	CASSYTTNTEAFF	TGTGCTAGCAGCTACACAACGAACACTGAAGCTTTCTTT
.	TRBV19	.	TRBJ1-5	CASSTTQVVYSQPQHF	TGTGCCAGTAGTACAACCCAGGTGGTCTACAGTCAGCCCCAGCATTTT
.	TRBV6-5	TRBD1	TRBJ1-6	CASREGQSNNSPLHF	TGTGCCAGCAGAGAGGGACAGTCCAATAATTCACCCCTCCACTTT
.	TRBV27	TRBD1	TRBJ1-4	CASKGQNFRKLFF	TGTGCCTCCAAGGGACAGAATTTTCGGAAACTGTTTTTT
once	TRBV3-1/TRBV3-2	.	TRBJ1-4	CASSQIQGEKLFF	TGTGCCAGCAGCCAAATACAGGGCGAAAAACTGTTTTTT
.	TRBV6-6	.	TRBJ2-1	CASRPPKGSVNEQFF	TGTGCCAGCAGACCCCCAAAGGGGTCGGTCAATGAGCAGTTCTTC
.	TRBV5-1	TRBD1	TRBJ1-1	CASSKDRATAEAFF	TGCGCCAGCAGCAAGGACAGGGCGACTGCTGAAGCTTTCTTT
.	TRBV10-3	.	TRBJ1-5	CAISGSGNQPQHF	TGTGCCATCAGTGGGAGCGGGAATCAGCCCCAGCATTTT
.	TRBV6-4	.	TRBJ1-2	CASSRDGDYGYTF	TGTGCCAGCAGCCGTGACGGAGATTATGGCTACACCTTC
.	TRBV6-6	.	TRBJ2-1	CASTIRSSYNEQFF	TGTGCCAGCACCATCCGTAGCTCCTACAATGAGCAGTTCTTC
.	TRBV11-2	TRBD2	TRBJ2-1	CASKNFPGLGSNEQFF	TGTGCCAGCAAAAACTTCCCGGGACTAGGGTCCAATGAGCAGTTCTTC
.	TRBV7-2	.	TRBJ2-2	CASSYQWEAYAGELFF	TGTGCCAGCAGCTACCAGTGGGAGGCCTACGCCGGGGAGCTGTTTTTT
.	TRBV24-1	.	TRBJ1-6	CATSDTNRVAPLHF	TGTGCCACCAGTGACACTAACAGGGTTGCACCCCTCCACTTT
.	TRBV19	TRBD1	TRBJ2-7	CASRRTGGRYEQYF	TGTGCCAGTAGGCGGACAGGGGGCCGGTACGAGCAGTACTTC
.	TRBV27	.	TRBJ2-6	CASGGHLPGANVLTF	TGTGCCAGCGGGGGACACCTTCCTGGGGCCAACGTCCTGACTTTC
.	TRBV10-3	.	TRBJ1-6	CAVGPTDSPLHF	TGTGCCGTGGGCCCGACGGATTCACCCCTCCACTTT
.	TRBV5-4	TRBD2	TRBJ2-3	CASSPGWSSGGIDTQYF	TGTGCCAGCAGCCCGGGGTGGTCCAGCGGGGGGATAGATACGCAGTATTTT
once	TRBV11-2	.	TRBJ1-2	CASSLVTSALRGYGYTF	TGTGCCAGCAGCTTAGTCACATCGGCGCTTCGGGGCTATGGCTACACCTTC
.	TRBV12-3/TRBV12-4	.	TRBJ2-3	CASSRRDLYTQYF	TGTGCCAGCAGTAGAAGGGACTTGTATACGCAGTATTTT
.	TRBV7-9	TRBD1	TRBJ1-1	CASSFGTGKGEAFF	TGTGCCAGCAGCTTTGGGACAGGGAAGGGTGAAGCTTTCTTT
once	TRBV10-2	TRBD1	TRBJ2-1	CASSQGQGGINEQFF	TGCGCCAGCAGTCAGGGACAGGGGGGAATCAATGAGCAGTTCTTC
.	TRBV9	.	TRBJ1-4	CASSVGGSPEKLFF	TGTGCCAGCAGCGTAGGAGGATCACCTGAAAAACTGTTTTTT